This T cell receptor (beta chain) was documented in a study of blood T cell repertoires in COVID-19. CDR1 is MNHNY, CDR2 SVGAGI, per germline (reference sequence). The CDR3 runs 13 residues. V was cut by 5 bases and J by 4 bases, with 9 bases left in between. Authors' processing steps: Scientists estimated how many nucleated cells there were by amplifying reference gene primers. Using immunoSEQ multiplex PCR, the repertoire was profiled, and TCRdb retains in-frame clones only, with some absent. V and J calls and clone size are given by that table; D and trimming were obtained from the DNA. The table shows 70,000 to 100,000 clones, with 84% occurring only once.

The rearrangement joins TRBV6-6 to TRBJ2-1, with D possibly TRBD1 on 5 matching bases. This TCR came from a human donor in a cohort sampled during active COVID-19. Source material: peripheral blood. CDR3 nucleotides: TGTGCCAGCAGTACCGACAGTTACAATGAGCAGTTCTTC. It codes for CASSTDSYNEQFF.